This TCR beta chain appears in the sequencing data of a study of blood T cell repertoires in COVID-19. Study background: Donors in the United States, Italy and Spain gave samples during acute or convalescent COVID-19.

In this sample, this clone turned up a few times. The assay was immunoSEQ multiplex PCR, and TCRdb's table has in-frame clones only and misses some. The sample yields roughly 460,000 clones, 70% to 90% seen once. This CDR3 comprises 14 residues. J lost 6 bases, V lost 6 bases, and 10 bases had no gene match. Germline assignment: CDR1 WSHSY and CDR2 SAAADI. Seattle patients were enrolled during active infection and followed longitudinally. The sequencing input was peripheral blood. The origin of this receptor is a man aged 18 to 29 with COVID-19, enrolled during active disease. V gene TRBV10-2 combines with J gene TRBJ2-7; 8 nucleotides align to TRBD1. In nucleotides, the CDR3 is TGCGCCAGCAGGAGGGGGACAGGCCCTCTCGAGCAGTACTTC. Protein product: CASRRGTGPLEQYF.